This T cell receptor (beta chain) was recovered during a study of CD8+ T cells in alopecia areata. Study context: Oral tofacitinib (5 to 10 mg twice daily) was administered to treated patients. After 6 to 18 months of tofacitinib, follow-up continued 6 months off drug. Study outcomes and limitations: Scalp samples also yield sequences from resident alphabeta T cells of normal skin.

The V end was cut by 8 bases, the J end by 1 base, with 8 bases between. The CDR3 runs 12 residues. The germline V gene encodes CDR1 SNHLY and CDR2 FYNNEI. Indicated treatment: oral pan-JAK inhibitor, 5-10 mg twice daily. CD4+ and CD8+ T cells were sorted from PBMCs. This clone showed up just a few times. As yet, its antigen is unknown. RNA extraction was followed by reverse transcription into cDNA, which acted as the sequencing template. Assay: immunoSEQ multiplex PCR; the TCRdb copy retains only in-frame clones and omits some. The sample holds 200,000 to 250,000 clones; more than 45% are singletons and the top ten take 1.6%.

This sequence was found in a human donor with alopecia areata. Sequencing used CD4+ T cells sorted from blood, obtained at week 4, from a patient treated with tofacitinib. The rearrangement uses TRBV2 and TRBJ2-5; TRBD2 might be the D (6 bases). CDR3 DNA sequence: TGTGCCAGCTCGCGGGGCCAAGAGACCCAGTACTTC. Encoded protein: CASSRGQETQYF.